Below, 19 T cell receptor beta chains from the same sample are listed, as sequenced in a study of T cells in Graves' hyperthyroidism and ophthalmopathy. The source material, RNA transcripts, was used to amplify TCR beta CDR3 regions. RT-PCR in the first round (using the HTBI primer set) targeted the TCR CDR3. TCRdb used MiXCR to reprocess the multiplex PCR reads, holding one entry per CDR3 protein. The repertoire holds about 380,000 distinct CDR3 sequences, less than 15% seen once, with less than 25% in the top ten. The sequencing sample was made of blood. The source of these receptors is a man aged 30 to 39 with Graves' hyperthyroidism that later progressed to Graves' ophthalmopathy.

The chain carries TRBV30 and TRBJ2-1; D ambiguous. The CDR3 has 12 residues. Trimming pared 2 bases from V and 5 bases from J, leaving 7 bases between. In germline, CDR1 is GTSNPN, CDR2 SVGIG (reference sequence). The CDR3 DNA reads as TGTGCCTGGAGTCCTTCTCACAATGAGCAGTTCTTC. Amino acid sequence: CAWSPSHNEQFF.

This sequence joins TRBV28 and TRBJ2-2; 7 nucleotides line up with TRBD1. Germline V gene data show CDR1 as MDHEN and CDR2 as SYDVKM. The V segment lost 9 bases and the J segment 4 bases; nucleotides outside the gene matches: 5. This CDR3 contains 13 residues. In nucleotides, the CDR3 is TGTGCCAGTAACAGGGGTGGCACCGGGGAGCTGTTTTTT. Its translation: CASNRGGTGELFF.

This clonotype was observed at least ten times. The limits of the CDR3 on the DNA are not certain, so only TCRdb's listed CDR3 is given. The CDR3 loop reads CASSSSTSGGNTDTQYF. The rearrangement joins TRBV12-3 or TRBV12-4 to TRBJ2-3; the table's D call of TRBD2 was not tested on the DNA. With termini counted, the CDR3 has 17 amino acids.

Ten or more counts support this clonotype. The CDR3 DNA is TGTGCCAGCAGCTTGGGCGAAGGGAGGCAGGCGGCCTACGAGCAGTACTTC. It specifies CASSLGEGRQAAYEQYF. V and J are TRBV7-6 and TRBJ2-7, with a weak D call TRBD2 (6 bases). From germline, CDR1 is SGHVS and CDR2 FNYEAQ. Trimming shortened V by 3 bases and J by 2 bases, and 20 bases separated the two germline ends. The CDR3 has 17 residues.

V gene TRBV28 combines with J gene TRBJ2-3, with 11 positions matching TRBD2. J lost 4 bases, V lost 4 bases, and 7 bases had no gene match. The CDR3 is 16 residues long. Germline lookup yields CDR1 MDHEN and CDR2 SYDVKM. The DNA of the CDR3 is TGTGCCAGCAGTTCAATTAGCGGGGGGGCCCCAGATACGCAGTATTTT. Translating gives CASSSISGGAPDTQYF.

Points on this clonotype: One base away lies a much larger clone, so this may be a sequencing read error. The chain couples TRBV7-2 to TRBJ2-7; D remains unclear. The CDR3 has 13 residues. From germline, CDR1 is SGHTA and CDR2 FQGNSA. The chain's CDR3 is CASSYTDGYERYF. The DNA for the CDR3 is TGTGCCAGCAGTTACACGGACGGCTACGAGCGGTACTTC. Filled out from reference TRBV7-2 and TRBJ2-7, the complete variable domain reads GAGVSQSPSNKVTEKGKDVELRCDPISGHTALYWYRQSLGQGLEFLIYFQGNSAPDKSGLPSDRFSAERTGGSVSTLTIQRTQQEDSAVYLCASSYTDGYERYFGPGTRLTVT.

Points on this clonotype: A much bigger clone sits one base away, suggesting this may be a read error. The V gene is TRBV12-3 or TRBV12-4, the J gene TRBJ2-1, with 7 bases matching TRBD2. The J segment lost 12 bases and the V segment lost 0 bases, leaving 11 bases of the junction unmatched. This CDR3 is 15 amino acids long. The CDR3 spells CASSLAAAGVIGQFF. The CDR3 bases are TGTGCCAGCAGTTTAGCGGCTGCGGGGGTAATTGGGCAGTTCTTC.

This clonotype was counted ten times or more. This sequence joins TRBV27 and TRBJ1-6, with D possibly TRBD1 on 5 matching bases. V gave up 5 bases and J gave up 10 bases, with 15 bases separating them. Germline loops: CDR1 MNHEY, CDR2 SMNVEV (reference sequence). The CDR3 runs to 14 residues. The DNA of the CDR3 is TGTGCCAGCAGTCTTCCGGGACGCCAATCACCCCTCCACTTT. The encoded protein is CASSLPGRQSPLHF.

This clonotype has ten or more counts. The chain carries TRBV7-8 and TRBJ2-7; 10 nucleotides align to TRBD1. After removal of 5 bases from V and 6 bases from J, the junction contained 7 bases not matched to a gene. Looked up from germline, CDR1 is SGHVS and CDR2 is FQNEAQ. The CDR3 is 14 amino acids. The CDR3 bases are TGTGCCAGCAGCCCCGGGACAGGGGTCCGCGAGCAGTACTTC. Amino acids: CASSPGTGVREQYF. Variable domain in full (rest from reference TRBV7-8 and TRBJ2-7): GAGVSQSPRYKVAKRGQDVALRCDPISGHVSLFWYQQALGQGPEFLTYFQNEAQLDKSGLPSDRFFAERPEGSVSTLKIQRTQQEDSAVYLCASSPGTGVREQYFGPGTRLTVT.

This clonotype showed up just a few times. J is TRBJ1-5 and V is TRBV6-1; unclear D gene. This CDR3 has 14 residues. With 1 base removed from V and 3 bases from J, the gap between germline ends came to 7 bases. Looked up from germline, CDR1 is MNHNS and CDR2 is SASEGT. The CDR3 sequence: CASSEGGYNQPQHF. CDR3 DNA: TGTGCCAGCAGTGAAGGAGGGTACAATCAGCCCCAGCATTTT.

A few counts support this clonotype. The CDR3 is CASSQESGTTYEQYF. CDR3 sequence (DNA): TGTGCCAGCAGCCAAGAGTCCGGGACCACCTACGAGCAGTACTTC. The chain links TRBV3-1 to TRBJ2-7; D tentatively reads TRBD1 or TRBD2 (5 bases each). V lost 0 bases to trimming and J lost 2 bases, with 11 bases between them. This CDR3 region has 15 residues. Looked up from germline, CDR1 is LGHDT and CDR2 is YNNKEL (reference sequence).

This clonotype occurred many times. This sequence joins TRBV6-1 and TRBJ1-5, with 8 bases identical to TRBD1. J was trimmed by 1 base and V by 4 bases; bases with no gene match: 6. The CDR3 covers 16 residues. Germline loops: CDR1 MNHNS, CDR2 SASEGT. CDR3 bases: TGTGCCAGCAGTGCCGCACAGGGGGTGAGCAATCAGCCCCAGCATTTT. As protein: CASSAAQGVSNQPQHF.

This clonotype was found many times. The gene calls are TRBV28 and TRBJ2-3; 9 positions match TRBD1. V trimming: 5 bases; J trimming: 8 bases; junction bases outside the gene matches: 8. The length of the CDR3 is 14 residues. In germline, CDR1 is MDHEN, CDR2 SYDVKM. CDR3 coding DNA: TGTGCCAGCAGTCTCGGACAGGGGTGGGGTACGCAGTATTTT. Protein sequence: CASSLGQGWGTQYF.

This clonotype came up many times. V gene TRBV12-3 or TRBV12-4 combines with J gene TRBJ1-2; possibly TRBD1 for D (5 bases). Trimming cost V 9 bases and J 3 bases, with 11 bases left between them. CDR3 length: 12 amino acids. For the CDR3, the DNA is TGTGCCAGTAACTCAGGGTACTATGGCTACACCTTC. It translates to CASNSGYYGYTF.

In this sample, this clonotype turned up many times. The chain combines TRBV24-1 with TRBJ1-1; D is perhaps TRBD1 (5 bases). The CDR3 runs to 13 residues. V was shortened by 3 bases and J by 11 bases, with 15 bases between the two germline ends. The germline V gene has CDR1 KGHDR and CDR2 SFDVKD. CDR3 sequence (DNA): TGTGCCACCAGTGATGCCACAGGCAGGACGGCTTTCTTT. Translated, it gives CATSDATGRTAFF.

This clonotype was counted a single time. A much larger clone is a single base away; this may be a read error. Written as DNA, the CDR3 is TGTGCCGGCAGTTACCTCGGACAGGGCTATGGCTACACCTTC. It is translated as CAGSYLGQGYGYTF. The V and J genes are TRBV6-2 or TRBV6-3 and TRBJ1-2, with 8 positions matching TRBD1. Germline V lookup: CDR1 MNHEY, CDR2 SVGEGT. The CDR3 runs 14 residues.

This chain connects TRBV20-1 to TRBJ1-2; unclear D gene. V lost 3 bases and J lost 4, with 18 bases in between. This CDR3 is 15 amino acids long. Germline loops: CDR1 DFQATT, CDR2 SNEGSKA (reference sequence). This chain's CDR3 is CSASPDPTGGYGYTF. CDR3 in DNA: TGCAGTGCTAGTCCCGACCCTACTGGCGGCTATGGCTACACCTTC.

This clonotype was detected many times. This chain joins TRBV28 and TRBJ2-3; D is perhaps TRBD2 (7 bases). Germline CDR1 and CDR2: MDHEN and SYDVKM. CDR3 length: 11 amino acids. V was shortened by 3 bases and J by 12 bases, with 10 bases between the two germline ends. CDR3 bases: TGTGCCAGCAGTTTGAGGGGGGGCCAGTATTTT. This encodes CASSLRGGQYF. Filled out from reference TRBV28 and TRBJ2-3, the complete variable domain reads DVKVTQSSRYLVKRTGEKVFLECVQDMDHENMFWYRQDPGLGLRLIYFSYDVKMKEKGDIPEGYSVSREKKERFSLILESASTNQTSMYLCASSLRGGQYFGPGTRLTVL.

The sample holds many counts of this clonotype. The J gene is TRBJ1-2, the V gene TRBV2, with D perhaps matching TRBD1 (6 bases). CDR1 is SNHLY, CDR2 FYNNEI, per germline. This CDR3 is 14 amino acids long. Trimming removed 6 bases at V and 2 bases at J, with 13 bases between. CDR3 protein: CASSWTEPNYGYTF. In DNA form, the CDR3 reads TGTGCCAGCAGCTGGACAGAACCCAACTATGGCTACACCTTC.